The present entry profiles one TCR beta chain with its context. Amplified TCR beta CDR3 regions came from RNA transcripts. HTBI primers were the set used in a first-round RT-PCR of the TCR CDR3. TCRdb reanalysed the multiplex PCR reads using MiXCR and keeps one entry per CDR3 protein. This sample has some 500,000 distinct CDR3 sequences; approximately 15% occur once, and the top ten carry over 15%. This specimen comes from a study of T cells in Graves' hyperthyroidism and ophthalmopathy. Germline V gene sequence: CDR1 LNHDA, CDR2 SQIVND (reference sequence). The CDR3 has 18 amino acids. Unmatched junction bases numbered 10, after V lost 1 base and J lost 2 bases.

The specimen sequenced was blood. V usage is TRBV19 and J usage is TRBJ2-7, with 11 bases lining up with TRBD1. This receptor was obtained from a woman aged 18-29 years with Graves' hyperthyroidism. The CDR3: CASSIAAGQGVWAYEQYF. The CDR3 DNA follows: TGTGCCAGTAGTATAGCCGCGGGACAGGGGGTCTGGGCCTACGAGCAGTACTTC.